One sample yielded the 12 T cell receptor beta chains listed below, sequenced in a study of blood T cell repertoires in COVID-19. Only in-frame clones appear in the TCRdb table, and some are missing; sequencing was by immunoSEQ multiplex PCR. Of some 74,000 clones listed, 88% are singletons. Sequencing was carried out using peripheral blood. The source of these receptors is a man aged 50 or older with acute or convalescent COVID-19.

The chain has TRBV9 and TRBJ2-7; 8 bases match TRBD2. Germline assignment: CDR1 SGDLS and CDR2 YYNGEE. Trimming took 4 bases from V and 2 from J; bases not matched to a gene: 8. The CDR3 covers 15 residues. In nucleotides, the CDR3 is TGTGCCAGCAGCCCGTACGACGGGGGGGCCTACGAGCAGTACTTC. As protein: CASSPYDGGAYEQYF.

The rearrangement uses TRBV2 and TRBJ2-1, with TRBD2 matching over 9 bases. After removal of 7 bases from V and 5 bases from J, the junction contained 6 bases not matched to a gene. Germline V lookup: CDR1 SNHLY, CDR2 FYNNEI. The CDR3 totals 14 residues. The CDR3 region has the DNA TGTGCCAGCACAATAGCGGGGGTTCACAATGAGCAGTTCTTC. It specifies CASTIAGVHNEQFF.

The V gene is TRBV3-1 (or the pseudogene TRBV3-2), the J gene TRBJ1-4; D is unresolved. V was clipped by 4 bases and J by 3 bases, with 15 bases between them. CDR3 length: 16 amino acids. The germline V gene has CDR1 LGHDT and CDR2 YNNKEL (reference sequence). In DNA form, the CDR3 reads TGTGCCAGCAGCCCCCTCGCGCGGGCGGCTAATGAAAAACTGTTTTTT. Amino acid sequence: CASSPLARAANEKLFF.

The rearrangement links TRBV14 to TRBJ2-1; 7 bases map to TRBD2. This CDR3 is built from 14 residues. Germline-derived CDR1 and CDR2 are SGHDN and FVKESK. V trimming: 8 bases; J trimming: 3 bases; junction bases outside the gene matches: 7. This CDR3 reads CASQSGGGYNEQFF. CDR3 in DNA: TGTGCCAGCCAATCTGGCGGGGGCTACAATGAGCAGTTCTTC.

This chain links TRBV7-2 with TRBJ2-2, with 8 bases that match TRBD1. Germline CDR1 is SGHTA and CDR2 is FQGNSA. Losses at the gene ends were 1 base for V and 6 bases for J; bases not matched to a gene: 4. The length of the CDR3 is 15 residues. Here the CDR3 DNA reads TGTGCCAGCAGCTTAGTGGCAGGGGGCGCCGGGGAGCTGTTTTTT. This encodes CASSLVAGGAGELFF.

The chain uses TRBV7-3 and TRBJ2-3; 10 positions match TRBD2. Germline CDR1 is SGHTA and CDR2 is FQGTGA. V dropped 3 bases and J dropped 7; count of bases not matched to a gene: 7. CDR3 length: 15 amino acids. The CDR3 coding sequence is TGTGCCAGCAGCTTCCAAGCGGGGGGGATCAATACGCAGTATTTT. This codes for CASSFQAGGINTQYF.

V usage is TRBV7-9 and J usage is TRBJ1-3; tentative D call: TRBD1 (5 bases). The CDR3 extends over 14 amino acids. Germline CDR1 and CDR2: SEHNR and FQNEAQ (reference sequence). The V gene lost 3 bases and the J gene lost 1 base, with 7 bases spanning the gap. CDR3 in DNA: TGTGCCAGCAGCTTCACAGGTTCTGGAAACACCATATATTTT. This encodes CASSFTGSGNTIYF.

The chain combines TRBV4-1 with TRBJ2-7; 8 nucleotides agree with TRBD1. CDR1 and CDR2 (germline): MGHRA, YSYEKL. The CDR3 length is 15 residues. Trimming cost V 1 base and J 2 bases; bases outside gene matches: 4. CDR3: CASSQGWTGTYEQYF. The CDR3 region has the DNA TGCGCCAGCAGCCAAGGTTGGACAGGGACCTACGAGCAGTACTTC.

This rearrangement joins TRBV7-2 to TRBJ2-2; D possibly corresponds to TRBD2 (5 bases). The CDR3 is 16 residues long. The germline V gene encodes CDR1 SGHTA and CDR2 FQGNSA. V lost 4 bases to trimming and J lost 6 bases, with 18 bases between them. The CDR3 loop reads CASSSLLSGGPGELFF. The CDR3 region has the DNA TGTGCCAGCAGCTCCCTCCTGAGCGGAGGCCCCGGGGAGCTGTTTTTT.

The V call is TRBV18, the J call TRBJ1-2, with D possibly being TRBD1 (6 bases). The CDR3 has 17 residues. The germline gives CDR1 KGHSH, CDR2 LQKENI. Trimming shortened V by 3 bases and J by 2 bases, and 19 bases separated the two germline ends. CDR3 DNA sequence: TGTGCCAGCTCACCTGGTACAGGGCAGGGAAGGAACTATGGCTACACCTTC. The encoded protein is CASSPGTGQGRNYGYTF. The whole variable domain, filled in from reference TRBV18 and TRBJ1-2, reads NAGVMQNPRHLVRRRGQEARLRCSPMKGHSHVYWYRQLPEEGLKFMVYLQKENIIDESGMPKERFSAEFPKEGPSILRIQQVVRGDSAAYFCASSPGTGQGRNYGYTFGSGTRLTVV.

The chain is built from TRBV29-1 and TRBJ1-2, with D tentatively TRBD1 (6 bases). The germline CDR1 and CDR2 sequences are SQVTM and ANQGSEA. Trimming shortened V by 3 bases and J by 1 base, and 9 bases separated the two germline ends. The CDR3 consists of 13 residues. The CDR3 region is CSVEGHRNYGYTF. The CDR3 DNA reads TGCAGCGTTGAGGGACACCGTAACTATGGCTACACCTTC.

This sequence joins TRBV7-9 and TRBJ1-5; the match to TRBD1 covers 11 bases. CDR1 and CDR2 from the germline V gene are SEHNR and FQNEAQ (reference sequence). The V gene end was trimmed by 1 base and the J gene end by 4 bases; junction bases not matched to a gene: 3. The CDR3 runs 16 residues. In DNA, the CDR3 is TGTGCCAGCAGCTTAGGGACAGGGGGCGGGAATCAGCCCCAGCATTTT. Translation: CASSLGTGGGNQPQHF.